The 8 T cell receptor beta chains given below trace back to one sample, sequenced in a study of blood T cell repertoires in COVID-19 (dated by TCRdb to 2019 to 2021). Receptor libraries were prepared by the immunoSEQ multiplex PCR assay. Imported from immuneACCESS, the table was reduced by TCRdb to in-frame sequences with V and J called. These copies leave out some clones; in studies compared against another copy, an unresolved V gene accounts for under half, and the cause of the remainder is not known. The sample contains some 25,000 clones, 70% to 90% of them found a single time. The ten largest make up about 8.8% of the sample. Material: peripheral blood. These receptors all come from a man in his 70s with acute or convalescent COVID-19.

The V and J genes are TRBV2 and TRBJ2-2; possible D gene TRBD2, 6 bases. CDR3 length equals 12 residues. Germline assignment: CDR1 SNHLY and CDR2 FYNNEI. V was shortened by 4 bases and J by 7 bases, with 7 bases between the two germline ends. The CDR3 protein is CASSAGVGELFF. DNA of the CDR3: TGTGCCAGCAGTGCGGGGGTCGGGGAGCTGTTTTTT.

This chain links TRBV11-2 with TRBJ2-1; 7 nucleotides align to TRBD2. The CDR3 runs 15 residues. Per the germline V gene, CDR1 is SGHAT and CDR2 is FQNNGV. The V gene end was trimmed by 7 bases and the J gene end by 4 bases; junction bases not matched to a gene: 10. The CDR3: CASTPTASGYNEQFF. CDR3 DNA: TGTGCCAGCACACCAACCGCTAGCGGTTACAATGAGCAGTTCTTC. Full variable domain (missing parts from reference TRBV11-2 and TRBJ2-1): EAGVAQSPRYKIIEKRQSVAFWCNPISGHATLYWYQQILGQGPKLLIQFQNNGVVDDSQLPKDRFSAERLKGVDSTLKIQPAKLEDSAVYLCASTPTASGYNEQFFGPGTRLTVL.

This sequence joins TRBV28 and TRBJ1-2; tentatively, D is TRBD1 (6 bases). Germline V gene lookup returns CDR1 MDHEN and CDR2 SYDVKM. Trimming took 5 bases from V and 3 from J, leaving 16 bases between them. The CDR3 runs 15 residues. As DNA, the CDR3 is TGTGCCAGCAGTAACGGACAGTCGGTCGACTATGGCTACACCTTC. Translating gives CASSNGQSVDYGYTF.

The chain joins TRBV2 to TRBJ1-4; TRBD1 aligns across 7 bases. This CDR3 spans 14 amino acids. The germline V gene has CDR1 SNHLY and CDR2 FYNNEI. Trimming took 5 bases from V and 5 from J; bases not matched to a gene: 5. CDR3 bases: TGTGCCAGCAGTTACACAGGGGAAAATGAAAAACTGTTTTTT. Amino acid sequence: CASSYTGENEKLFF.

The J gene is TRBJ2-3, the V gene TRBV5-4; 11 nucleotides agree with TRBD2. This CDR3 has 16 residues. V lost 6 bases, J lost 8 bases, and 14 bases stayed unmatched. Germline V gene lookup returns CDR1 SGHNT and CDR2 YYREEE (reference sequence). The CDR3 loop reads CASTARTSGRGGTQYF. The CDR3 bases are TGTGCCAGCACCGCGCGGACTAGCGGGCGAGGTGGTACGCAGTATTTT.

The sample holds one count of this clone. The rearrangement uses TRBV13 and TRBJ2-3, with 11 bases identical to TRBD2. CDR1 PRHDT and CDR2 FYEKMQ come from the germline V gene (reference sequence). The CDR3 runs to 18 residues. Trimming at V came to 5 bases and at J to 0 bases, leaving 10 bases not matched to a gene. The CDR3 spells CASSTRTSGPHSTDTQYF. For the CDR3, the DNA is TGTGCCAGCAGCACCCGGACTAGCGGGCCACACAGCACAGATACGCAGTATTTT.

V is TRBV2 and J is TRBJ1-1; 7 bases agree with TRBD1. Germline V gene data show CDR1 as SNHLY and CDR2 as FYNNEI. The CDR3 length is 14 residues. V shed 5 bases, J shed 1 base, and the junction held 4 bases outside the gene matches. The CDR3 sequence is CASSTDRTNTEAFF. As DNA, the CDR3 is TGTGCCAGCAGTACGGACAGGACGAACACTGAAGCTTTCTTT.

The V gene is TRBV29-1, the J gene TRBJ2-1; the D gene is possibly TRBD2 (6 bases). Germline V gene data show CDR1 as SQVTM and CDR2 as ANQGSEA. V was clipped by 6 bases and J by 8 bases, with 14 bases between them. The CDR3 is made up of 12 amino acids. CDR3 DNA: TGCAGCGTCCCGGGTGGAGGGGATGAGCAGTTCTTC. Its protein product is CSVPGGGDEQFF.